The clone carrying this T cell receptor beta chain was seen many times. The antigen is undetermined. This sample stems from a study of breast tumors, draining lymph nodes, adjacent tissues. Study outcomes and limitations: Tumor and nontumor repertoires were significantly more similar in luminal-like than in basal-like breast cancer. Tumor TCR diversity was below lymph nodes but above nontumor tissue. Tumor T cell lymph node origin was a supported hypothesis, not proven. Data fit most tumor T cells coming from lymph node, expanding in tumor.

TCRdb fed the multiplex PCR reads into MiXCR, producing one record per CDR3 protein. The profile shows about 180,000 distinct CDR3 sequences, approximately 33% of them singletons. V shed 6 bases and J shed 7 bases, with 16 bases lying between them. The germline V gene has CDR1 DFQATT and CDR2 SNEGSKA (reference sequence). This CDR3 region has 13 residues. Samples came from axillary lymph nodes draining the breast cancer. The TCR comes from a female donor with breast cancer. Some clones in this sample may be carry-over from other donors' samples. The chain couples TRBV20-1 to TRBJ2-1; tentatively, D is TRBD2 (5 bases). What was sequenced was axillary lymph node tissue. CDR3 coding DNA: TGCAGTGCCAGACGGGATACATTTAATGAGCAGTTCTTC. Translating gives CSARRDTFNEQFF.